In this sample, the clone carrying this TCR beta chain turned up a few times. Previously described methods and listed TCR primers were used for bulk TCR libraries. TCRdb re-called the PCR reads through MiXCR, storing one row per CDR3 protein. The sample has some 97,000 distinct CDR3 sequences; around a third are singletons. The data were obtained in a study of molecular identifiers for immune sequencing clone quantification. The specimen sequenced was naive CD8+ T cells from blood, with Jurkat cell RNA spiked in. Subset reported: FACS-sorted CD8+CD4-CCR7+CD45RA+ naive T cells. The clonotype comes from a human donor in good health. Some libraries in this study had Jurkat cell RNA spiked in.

CDR3 in amino acids: CASSRSGLAANEQFF. The CDR3, as DNA: TGTGCCAGCAGCCGTAGCGGACTAGCTGCCAATGAGCAGTTCTTC. The V gene is TRBV7-3, the J gene TRBJ2-1, with 8 bases that match TRBD2. The CDR3 loop spans 15 amino acids. The V segment lost 5 bases and the J segment 6 bases; nucleotides outside the gene matches: 9. Germline values: CDR1 SGHTA, CDR2 FQGTGA.